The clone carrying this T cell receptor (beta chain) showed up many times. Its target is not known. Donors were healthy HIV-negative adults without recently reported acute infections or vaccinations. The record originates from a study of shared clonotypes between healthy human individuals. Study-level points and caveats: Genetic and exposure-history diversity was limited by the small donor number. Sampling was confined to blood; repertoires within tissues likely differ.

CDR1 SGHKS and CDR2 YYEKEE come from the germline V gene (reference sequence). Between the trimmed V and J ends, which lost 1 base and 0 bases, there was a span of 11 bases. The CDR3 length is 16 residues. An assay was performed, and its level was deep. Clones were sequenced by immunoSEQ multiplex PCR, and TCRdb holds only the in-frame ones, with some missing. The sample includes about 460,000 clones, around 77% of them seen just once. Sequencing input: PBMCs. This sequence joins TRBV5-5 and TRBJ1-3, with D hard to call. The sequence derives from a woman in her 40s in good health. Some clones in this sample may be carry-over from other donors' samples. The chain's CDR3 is CASSLSKRSSGNTIYF. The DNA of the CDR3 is TGTGCCAGCAGCTTGTCCAAGCGGTCCTCTGGAAACACCATATATTTT.